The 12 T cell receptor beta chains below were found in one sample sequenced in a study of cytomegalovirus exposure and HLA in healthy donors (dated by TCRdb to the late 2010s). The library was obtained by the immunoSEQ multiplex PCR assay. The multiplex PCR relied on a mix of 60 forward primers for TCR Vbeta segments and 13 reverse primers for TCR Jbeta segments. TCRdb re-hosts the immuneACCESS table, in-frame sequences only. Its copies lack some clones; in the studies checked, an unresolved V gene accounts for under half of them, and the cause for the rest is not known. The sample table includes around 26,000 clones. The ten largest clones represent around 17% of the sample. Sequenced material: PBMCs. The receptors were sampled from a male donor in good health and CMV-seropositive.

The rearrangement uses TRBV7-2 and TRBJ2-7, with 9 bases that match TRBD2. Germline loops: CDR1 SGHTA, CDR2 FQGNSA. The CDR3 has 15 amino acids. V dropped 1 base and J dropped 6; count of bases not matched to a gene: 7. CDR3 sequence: CASSLDGSGRIEQYF. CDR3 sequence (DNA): TGTGCCAGCAGCTTAGACGGTAGCGGGAGAATCGAGCAGTACTTC.

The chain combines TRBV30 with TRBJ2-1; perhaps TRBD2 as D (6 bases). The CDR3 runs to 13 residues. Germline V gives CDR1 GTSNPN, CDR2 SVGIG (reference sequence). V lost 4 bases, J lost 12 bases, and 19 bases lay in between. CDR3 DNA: TGTGCCTGGAATAGGGGCGGGGCACAAAGGCAGTTCTTC. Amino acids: CAWNRGGAQRQFF.

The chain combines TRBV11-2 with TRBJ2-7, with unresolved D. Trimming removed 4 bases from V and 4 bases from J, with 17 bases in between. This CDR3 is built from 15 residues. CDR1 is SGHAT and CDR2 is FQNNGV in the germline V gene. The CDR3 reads CASSSLGPIGYEQYF. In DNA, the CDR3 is TGTGCCAGCAGCTCCCTTGGGCCCATTGGGTACGAGCAGTACTTC.

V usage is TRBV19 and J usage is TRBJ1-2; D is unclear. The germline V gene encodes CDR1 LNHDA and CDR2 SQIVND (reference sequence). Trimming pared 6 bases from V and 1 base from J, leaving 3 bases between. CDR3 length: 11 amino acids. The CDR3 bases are TGTGCCAGTAGCCTTAACTATGGCTACACCTTC. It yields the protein CASSLNYGYTF. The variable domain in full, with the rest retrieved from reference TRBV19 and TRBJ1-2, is DGGITQSPKYLFRKEGQNVTLSCEQNLNHDAMYWYRQDPGQGLRLIYYSQIVNDFQKGDIAEGYSVSREKKESFPLTVTSAQKNPTAFYLCASSLNYGYTFGSGTRLTVV.

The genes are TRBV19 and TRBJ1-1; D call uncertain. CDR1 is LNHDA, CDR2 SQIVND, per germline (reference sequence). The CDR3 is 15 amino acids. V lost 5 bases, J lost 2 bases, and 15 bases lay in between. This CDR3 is CASSPHGRGNTEAFF. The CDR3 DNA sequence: TGTGCCAGTAGTCCCCATGGGCGGGGAAACACTGAAGCTTTCTTT. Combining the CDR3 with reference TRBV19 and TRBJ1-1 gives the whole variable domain DGGITQSPKYLFRKEGQNVTLSCEQNLNHDAMYWYRQDPGQGLRLIYYSQIVNDFQKGDIAEGYSVSREKKESFPLTVTSAQKNPTAFYLCASSPHGRGNTEAFFGQGTRLTVV.

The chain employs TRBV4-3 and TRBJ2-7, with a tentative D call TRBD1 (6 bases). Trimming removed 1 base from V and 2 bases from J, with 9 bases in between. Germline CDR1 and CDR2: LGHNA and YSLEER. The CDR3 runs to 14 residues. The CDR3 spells CASSQGRGAYEQYF. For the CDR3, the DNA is TGCGCCAGCAGCCAAGGCAGGGGAGCCTACGAGCAGTACTTC.

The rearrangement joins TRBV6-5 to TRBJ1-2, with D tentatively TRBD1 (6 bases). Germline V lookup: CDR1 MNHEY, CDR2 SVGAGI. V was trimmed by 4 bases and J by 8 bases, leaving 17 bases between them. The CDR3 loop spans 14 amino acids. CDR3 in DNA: TGTGCCAGCAGTTTCCTAGGGGGGGGAATAGGCTACACCTTC. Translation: CASSFLGGGIGYTF.

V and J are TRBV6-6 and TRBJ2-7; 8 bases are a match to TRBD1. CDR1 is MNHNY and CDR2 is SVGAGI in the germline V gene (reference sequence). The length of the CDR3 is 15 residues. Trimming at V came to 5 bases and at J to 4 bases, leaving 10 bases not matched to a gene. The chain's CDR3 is CASSHGTGEAYEQYF. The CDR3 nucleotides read TGTGCCAGCAGTCACGGGACAGGAGAAGCTTACGAGCAGTACTTC.

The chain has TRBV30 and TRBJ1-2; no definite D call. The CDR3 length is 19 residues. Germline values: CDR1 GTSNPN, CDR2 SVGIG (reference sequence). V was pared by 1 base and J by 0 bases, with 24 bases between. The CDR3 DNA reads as TGTGCCTGGAGTGCCAACCTGCTGCGGCATACTCGGTCTAACTATGGCTACACCTTC. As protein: CAWSANLLRHTRSNYGYTF. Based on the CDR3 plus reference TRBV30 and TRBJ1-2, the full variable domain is SQTIHQWPATLVQPVGSPLSLECTVEGTSNPNLYWYRQAAGRGLQLLFYSVGIGQISSEVPQNLSASRPQDRQFILSSKKLLLSDSGFYLCAWSANLLRHTRSNYGYTFGSGTRLTVV.

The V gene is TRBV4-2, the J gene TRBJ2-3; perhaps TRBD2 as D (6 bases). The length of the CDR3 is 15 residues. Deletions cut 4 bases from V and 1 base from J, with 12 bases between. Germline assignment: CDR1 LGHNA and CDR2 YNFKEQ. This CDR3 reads CASSPGEIRTDTQYF. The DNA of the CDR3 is TGTGCCAGCAGCCCGGGAGAGATCCGCACAGATACGCAGTATTTT.

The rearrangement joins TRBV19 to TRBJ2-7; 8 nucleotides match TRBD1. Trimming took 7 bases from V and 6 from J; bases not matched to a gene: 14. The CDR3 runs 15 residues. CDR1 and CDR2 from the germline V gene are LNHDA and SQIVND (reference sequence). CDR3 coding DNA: TGTGCCAGTAATACCGGGACAGGCCGGTTCGGCGAGCAGTACTTC. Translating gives CASNTGTGRFGEQYF.

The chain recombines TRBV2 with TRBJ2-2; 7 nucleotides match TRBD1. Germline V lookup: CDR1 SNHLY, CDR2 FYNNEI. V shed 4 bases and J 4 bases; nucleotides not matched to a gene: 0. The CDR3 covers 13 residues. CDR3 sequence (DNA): TGTGCCAGCAGTGGGGACAGCACCGGGGAGCTGTTTTTT. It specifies CASSGDSTGELFF. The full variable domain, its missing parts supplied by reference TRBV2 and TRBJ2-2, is EPEVTQTPSHQVTQMGQEVILRCVPISNHLYFYWYRQILGQKVEFLVSFYNNEISEKSEIFDDQFSVERPDGSNFTLKIRSTKLEDSAMYFCASSGDSTGELFFGEGSRLTVL.